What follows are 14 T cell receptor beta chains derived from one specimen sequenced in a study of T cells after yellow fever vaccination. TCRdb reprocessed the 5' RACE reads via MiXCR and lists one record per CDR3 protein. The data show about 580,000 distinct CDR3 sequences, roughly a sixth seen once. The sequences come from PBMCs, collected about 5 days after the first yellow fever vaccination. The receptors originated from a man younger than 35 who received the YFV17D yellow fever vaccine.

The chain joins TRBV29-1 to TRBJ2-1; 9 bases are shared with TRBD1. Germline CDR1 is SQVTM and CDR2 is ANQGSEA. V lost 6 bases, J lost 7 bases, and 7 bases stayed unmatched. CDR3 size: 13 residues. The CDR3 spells CSVLQGAKNEQFF. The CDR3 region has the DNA TGCAGCGTGCTACAGGGGGCGAAAAATGAGCAGTTCTTC.

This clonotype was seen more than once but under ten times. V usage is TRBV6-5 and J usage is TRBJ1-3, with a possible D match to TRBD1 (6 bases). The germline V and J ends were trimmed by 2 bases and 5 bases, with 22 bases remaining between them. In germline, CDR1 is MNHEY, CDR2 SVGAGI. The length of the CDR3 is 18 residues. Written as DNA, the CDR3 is TGTGCCAGCAGTTACGGGGGGACATTGCAGGCGAGTCGAAACACCATATATTTT. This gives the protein CASSYGGTLQASRNTIYF.

The CDR3: CASSGTGPDTQYF. The CDR3 bases are TGTGCCAGCTCAGGGACAGGGCCAGATACGCAGTATTTT. V usage is TRBV18 and J usage is TRBJ2-3; TRBD1 matches at 9 bases. This CDR3 comprises 13 residues. In germline, CDR1 is KGHSH, CDR2 LQKENI. V trimming: 5 bases; J trimming: 4 bases; junction bases outside the gene matches: 1. Full variable domain (outside the CDR3, taken from reference TRBV18 and TRBJ2-3): NAGVMQNPRHLVRRRGQEARLRCSPMKGHSHVYWYRQLPEEGLKFMVYLQKENIIDESGMPKERFSAEFPKEGPSILRIQQVVRGDSAAYFCASSGTGPDTQYFGPGTRLTVL.

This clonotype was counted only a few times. The CDR3 region has the DNA TGTGCCAGCAGCGAACCGGGACTAGCGGAGACCCAGTACTTC. Its protein product is CASSEPGLAETQYF. The chain carries TRBV7-9 and TRBJ2-5, with 10 bases lining up with TRBD2. Germline V gives CDR1 SEHNR, CDR2 FQNEAQ (reference sequence). V dropped 5 bases and J dropped 5; count of bases not matched to a gene: 5. The CDR3 loop spans 14 amino acids.

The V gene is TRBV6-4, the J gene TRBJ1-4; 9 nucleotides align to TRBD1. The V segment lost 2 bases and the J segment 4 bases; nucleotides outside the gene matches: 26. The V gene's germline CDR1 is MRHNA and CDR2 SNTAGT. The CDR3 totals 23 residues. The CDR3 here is CASSDPTGGGQGHPRPGNEKLFF. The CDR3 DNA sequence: TGTGCCAGCAGTGACCCAACGGGGGGGGGACAGGGTCACCCTCGGCCGGGTAATGAAAAACTGTTTTTT.

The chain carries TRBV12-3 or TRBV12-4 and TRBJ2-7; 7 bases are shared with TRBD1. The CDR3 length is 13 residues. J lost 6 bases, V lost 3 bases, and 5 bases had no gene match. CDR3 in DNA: TGTGCCAGCAGTTTTAAGGGGGCAAGCGAGCAGTACGTC. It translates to CASSFKGASEQYV.

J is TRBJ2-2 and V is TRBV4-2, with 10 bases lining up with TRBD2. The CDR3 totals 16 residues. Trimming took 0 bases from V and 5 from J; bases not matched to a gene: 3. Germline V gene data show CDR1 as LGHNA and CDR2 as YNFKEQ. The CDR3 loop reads CASSQEAGGPTGELFF. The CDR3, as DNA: TGTGCCAGCAGCCAAGAAGCGGGGGGGCCTACCGGGGAGCTGTTTTTT.

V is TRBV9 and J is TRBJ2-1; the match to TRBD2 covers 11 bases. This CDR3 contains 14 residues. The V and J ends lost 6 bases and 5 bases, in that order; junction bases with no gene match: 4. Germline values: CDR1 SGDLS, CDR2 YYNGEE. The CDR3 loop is CASTTGLADNEQFF. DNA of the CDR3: TGTGCCAGCACCACGGGACTAGCGGACAATGAGCAGTTCTTC.

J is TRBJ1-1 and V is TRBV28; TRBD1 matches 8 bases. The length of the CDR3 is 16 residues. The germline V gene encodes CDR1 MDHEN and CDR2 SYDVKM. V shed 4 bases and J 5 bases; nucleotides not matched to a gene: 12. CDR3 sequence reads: CASSSAGTGLATEAFF. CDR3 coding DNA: TGTGCCAGCAGTTCCGCGGGGACAGGATTGGCGACTGAAGCTTTCTTT.

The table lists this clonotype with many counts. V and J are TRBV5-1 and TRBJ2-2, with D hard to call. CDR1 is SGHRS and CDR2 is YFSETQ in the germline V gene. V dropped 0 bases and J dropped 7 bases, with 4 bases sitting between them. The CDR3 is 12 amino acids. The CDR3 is CASSLEDGELFF. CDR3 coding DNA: TGCGCCAGCAGCTTGGAGGACGGGGAGCTGTTTTTT.

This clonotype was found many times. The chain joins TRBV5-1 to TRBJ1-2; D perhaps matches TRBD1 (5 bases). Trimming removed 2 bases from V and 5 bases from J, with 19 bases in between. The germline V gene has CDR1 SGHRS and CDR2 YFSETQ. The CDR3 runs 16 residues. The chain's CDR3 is CASSFPEGAPLYGYTF. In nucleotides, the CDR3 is TGCGCCAGCAGCTTCCCCGAAGGGGCTCCCCTATATGGCTACACCTTC.

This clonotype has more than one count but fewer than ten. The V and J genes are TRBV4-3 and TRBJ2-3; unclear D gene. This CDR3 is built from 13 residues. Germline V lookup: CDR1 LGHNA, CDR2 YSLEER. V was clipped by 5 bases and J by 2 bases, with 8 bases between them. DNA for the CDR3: TGCGCCAGCAGCTTCCTAAACACAGATACGCAGTATTTT. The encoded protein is CASSFLNTDTQYF.

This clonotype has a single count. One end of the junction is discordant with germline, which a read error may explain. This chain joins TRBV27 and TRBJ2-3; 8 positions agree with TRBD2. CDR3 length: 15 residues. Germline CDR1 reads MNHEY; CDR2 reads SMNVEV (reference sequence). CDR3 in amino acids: CASRLFGAGDNTQYF. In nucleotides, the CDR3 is TGTGCCAGCAGGTTATTCGGAGCGGGGGATAATACGCAGTATTTT.

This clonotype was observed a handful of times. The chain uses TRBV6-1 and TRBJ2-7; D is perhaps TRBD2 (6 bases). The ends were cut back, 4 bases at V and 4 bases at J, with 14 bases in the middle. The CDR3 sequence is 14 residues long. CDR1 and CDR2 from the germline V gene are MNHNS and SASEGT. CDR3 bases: TGTGCCAGCAGTGGTGGAGGGGAAAGTTACGAGCAGTACTTC. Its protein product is CASSGGGESYEQYF.